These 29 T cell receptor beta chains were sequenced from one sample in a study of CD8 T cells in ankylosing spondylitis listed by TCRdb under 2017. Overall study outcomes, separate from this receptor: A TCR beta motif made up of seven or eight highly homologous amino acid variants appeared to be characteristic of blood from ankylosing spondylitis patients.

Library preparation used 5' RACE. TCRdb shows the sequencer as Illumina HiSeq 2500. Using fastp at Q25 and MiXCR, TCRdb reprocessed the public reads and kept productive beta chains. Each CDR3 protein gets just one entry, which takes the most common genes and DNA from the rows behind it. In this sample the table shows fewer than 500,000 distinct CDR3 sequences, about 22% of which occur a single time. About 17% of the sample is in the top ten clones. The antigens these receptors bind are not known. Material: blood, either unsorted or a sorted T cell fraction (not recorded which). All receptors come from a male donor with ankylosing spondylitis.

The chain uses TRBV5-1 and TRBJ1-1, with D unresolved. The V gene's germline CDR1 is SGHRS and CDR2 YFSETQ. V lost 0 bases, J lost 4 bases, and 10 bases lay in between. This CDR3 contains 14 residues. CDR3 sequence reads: CASSLGVGITEAFF. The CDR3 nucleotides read TGCGCCAGCAGCTTGGGTGTAGGGATCACTGAAGCTTTCTTT.

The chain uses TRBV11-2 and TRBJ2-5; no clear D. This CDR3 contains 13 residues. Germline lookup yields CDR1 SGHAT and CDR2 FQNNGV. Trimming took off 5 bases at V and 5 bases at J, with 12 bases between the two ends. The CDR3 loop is CASSTQRSETQYF. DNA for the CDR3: TGTGCCAGCAGCACGCAGAGATCGGAGACCCAGTACTTC.

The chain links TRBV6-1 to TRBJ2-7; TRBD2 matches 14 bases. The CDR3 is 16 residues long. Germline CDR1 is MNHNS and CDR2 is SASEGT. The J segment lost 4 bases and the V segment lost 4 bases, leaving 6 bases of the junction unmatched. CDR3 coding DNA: TGTGCCAGCAGTGGAACGGGACTAGCGGGAGCGTACGAGCAGTACTTC. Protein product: CASSGTGLAGAYEQYF.

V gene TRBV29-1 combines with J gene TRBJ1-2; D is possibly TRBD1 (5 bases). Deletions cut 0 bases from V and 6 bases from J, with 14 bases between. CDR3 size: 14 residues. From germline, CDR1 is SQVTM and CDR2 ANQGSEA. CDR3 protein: CSVEDSIGGNGYTF. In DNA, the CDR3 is TGCAGCGTTGAAGACTCAATCGGGGGGAATGGCTACACCTTC.

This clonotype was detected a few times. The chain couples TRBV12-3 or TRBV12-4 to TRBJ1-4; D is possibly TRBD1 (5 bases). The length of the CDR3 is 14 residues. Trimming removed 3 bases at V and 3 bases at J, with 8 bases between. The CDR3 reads CASSFRVANEKLFF. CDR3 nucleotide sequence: TGTGCCAGCAGTTTCAGGGTGGCTAATGAAAAACTGTTTTTT.

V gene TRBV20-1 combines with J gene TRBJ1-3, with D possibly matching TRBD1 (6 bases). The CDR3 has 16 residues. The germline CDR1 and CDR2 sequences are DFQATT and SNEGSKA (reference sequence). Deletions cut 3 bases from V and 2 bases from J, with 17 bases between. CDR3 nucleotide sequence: TGCAGTGCTAGTCTCCAGGGGCTTTTAGCTGGAAACACCATATATTTT. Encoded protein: CSASLQGLLAGNTIYF.

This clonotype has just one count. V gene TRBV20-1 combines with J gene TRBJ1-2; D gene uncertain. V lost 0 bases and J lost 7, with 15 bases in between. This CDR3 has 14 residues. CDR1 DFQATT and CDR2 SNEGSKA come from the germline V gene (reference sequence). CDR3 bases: TGCAGTGCTAGAGATTTTCAGGAGCCGCTTGGCTACACCTTC. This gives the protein CSARDFQEPLGYTF.

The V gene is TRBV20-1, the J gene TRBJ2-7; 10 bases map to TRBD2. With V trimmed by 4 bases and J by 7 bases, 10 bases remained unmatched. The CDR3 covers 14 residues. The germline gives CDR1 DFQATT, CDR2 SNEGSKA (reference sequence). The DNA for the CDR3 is TGCAGTGCTATTCGGGGACTAGCGCCGATGGAGCAGTACTTC. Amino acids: CSAIRGLAPMEQYF.

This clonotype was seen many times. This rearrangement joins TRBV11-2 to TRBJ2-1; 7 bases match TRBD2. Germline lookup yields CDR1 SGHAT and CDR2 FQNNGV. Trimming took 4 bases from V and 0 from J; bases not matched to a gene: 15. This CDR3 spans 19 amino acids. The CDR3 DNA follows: TGTGCCAGCAGCTCCAGACGGGCGGGAGCGCTCCACTCCTACAATGAGCAGTTCTTC. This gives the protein CASSSRRAGALHSYNEQFF.

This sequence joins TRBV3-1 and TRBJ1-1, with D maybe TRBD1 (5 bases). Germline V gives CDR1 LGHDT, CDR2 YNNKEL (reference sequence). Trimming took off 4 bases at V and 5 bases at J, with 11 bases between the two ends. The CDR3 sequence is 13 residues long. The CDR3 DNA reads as TGTGCCAGCAGCCGGTACGGGGGTACTGAAGCTTTCTTT. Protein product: CASSRYGGTEAFF.

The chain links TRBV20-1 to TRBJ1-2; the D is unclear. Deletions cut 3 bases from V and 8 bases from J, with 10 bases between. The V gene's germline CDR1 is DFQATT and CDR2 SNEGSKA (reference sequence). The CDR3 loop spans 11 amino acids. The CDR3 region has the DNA TGCAGTGCTAGTGTCGGATGGGGCTACACCTTC. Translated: CSASVGWGYTF.

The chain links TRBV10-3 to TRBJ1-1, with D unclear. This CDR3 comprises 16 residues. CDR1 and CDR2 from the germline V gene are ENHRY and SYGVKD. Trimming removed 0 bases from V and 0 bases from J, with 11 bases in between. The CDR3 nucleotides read TGTGCCATCAGTGAGTCGAATAAGGCGGTGAACACTGAAGCTTTCTTT. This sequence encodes CAISESNKAVNTEAFF.

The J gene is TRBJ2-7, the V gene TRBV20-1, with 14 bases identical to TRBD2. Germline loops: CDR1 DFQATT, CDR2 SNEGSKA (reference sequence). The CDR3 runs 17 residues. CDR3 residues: CIGGGGLAGGSNYEQYF. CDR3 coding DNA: TGCATAGGGGGGGGTGGACTAGCGGGAGGCTCGAACTACGAGCAGTACTTC.

CDR3: CASSLGRDSGELFF. As DNA, the CDR3 is TGTGCCAGCAGCCTGGGCAGGGACTCCGGGGAGCTGTTTTTT. This chain uses TRBV7-2 with TRBJ2-2, with a possible D match to TRBD2 (6 bases). The ends were cut back, 5 bases at V and 6 bases at J, with 13 bases in the middle. There are 14 residues in the CDR3. Germline CDR1 SGHTA, CDR2 FQGNSA.

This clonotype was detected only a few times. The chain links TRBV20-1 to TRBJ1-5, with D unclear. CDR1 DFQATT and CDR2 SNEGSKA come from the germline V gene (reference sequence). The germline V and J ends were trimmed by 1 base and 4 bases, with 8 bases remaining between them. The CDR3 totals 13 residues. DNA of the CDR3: TGCAGTGCTAGAGTTAACAGAAATCAGCCCCAGCATTTT. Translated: CSARVNRNQPQHF.

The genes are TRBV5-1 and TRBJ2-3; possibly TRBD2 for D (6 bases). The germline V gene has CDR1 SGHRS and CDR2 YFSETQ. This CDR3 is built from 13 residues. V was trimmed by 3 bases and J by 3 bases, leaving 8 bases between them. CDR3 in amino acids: CASSWDWTDTQYF. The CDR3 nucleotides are TGCGCCAGCAGCTGGGACTGGACAGATACGCAGTATTTT. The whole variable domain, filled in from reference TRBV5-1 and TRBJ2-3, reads KAGVTQTPRYLIKTRGQQVTLSCSPISGHRSVSWYQQTPGQGLQFLFEYFSETQRNKGNFPGRFSGRQFSNSRSEMNVSTLELGDSALYLCASSWDWTDTQYFGPGTRLTVL.

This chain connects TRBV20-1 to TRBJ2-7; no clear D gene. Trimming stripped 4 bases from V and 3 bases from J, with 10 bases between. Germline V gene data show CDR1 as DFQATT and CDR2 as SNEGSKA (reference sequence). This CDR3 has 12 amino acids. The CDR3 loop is CSATPTLYEQYF. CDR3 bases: TGCAGTGCTACTCCGACACTCTACGAGCAGTACTTC.

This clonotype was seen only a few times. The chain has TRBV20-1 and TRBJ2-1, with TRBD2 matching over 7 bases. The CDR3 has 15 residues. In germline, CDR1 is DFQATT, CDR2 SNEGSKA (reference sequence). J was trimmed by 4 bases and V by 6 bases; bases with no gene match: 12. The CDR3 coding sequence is TGCAGTGCCGCCGGTGGGGGGACTAATTACAATGAGCAGTTCTTC. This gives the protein CSAAGGGTNYNEQFF.

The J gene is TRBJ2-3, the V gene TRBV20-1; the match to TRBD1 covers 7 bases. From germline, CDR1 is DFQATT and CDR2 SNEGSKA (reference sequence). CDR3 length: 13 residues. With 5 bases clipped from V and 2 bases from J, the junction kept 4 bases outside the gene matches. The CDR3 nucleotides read TGCAGTGCTGGCAGGGGGTCCACAGATACGCAGTATTTT. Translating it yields CSAGRGSTDTQYF.

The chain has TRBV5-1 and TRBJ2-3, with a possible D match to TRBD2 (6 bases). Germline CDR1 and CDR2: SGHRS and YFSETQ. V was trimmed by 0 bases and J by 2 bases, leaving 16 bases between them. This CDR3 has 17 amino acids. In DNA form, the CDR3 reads TGCGCCAGCAGCTTGGCCATTAGCGGAGGTTACACAGATACGCAGTATTTT. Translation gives CASSLAISGGYTDTQYF.

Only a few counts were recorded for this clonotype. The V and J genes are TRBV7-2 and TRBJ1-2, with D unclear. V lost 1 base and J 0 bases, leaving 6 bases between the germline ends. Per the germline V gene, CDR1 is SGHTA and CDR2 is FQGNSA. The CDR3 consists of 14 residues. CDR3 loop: CASSLEVANYGYTF. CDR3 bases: TGTGCCAGCAGCTTAGAAGTAGCTAACTATGGCTACACCTTC. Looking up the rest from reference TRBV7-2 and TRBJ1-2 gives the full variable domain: GAGVSQSPSNKVTEKGKDVELRCDPISGHTALYWYRQSLGQGLEFLIYFQGNSAPDKSGLPSDRFSAERTGGSVSTLTIQRTQQEDSAVYLCASSLEVANYGYTFGSGTRLTVV.

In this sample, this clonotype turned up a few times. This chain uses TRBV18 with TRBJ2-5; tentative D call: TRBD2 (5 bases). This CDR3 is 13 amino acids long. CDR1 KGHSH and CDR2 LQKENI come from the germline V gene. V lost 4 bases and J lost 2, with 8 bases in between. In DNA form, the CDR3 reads TGTGCCAGCTCACGGACTGTTCAAGAGACCCAGTACTTC. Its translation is CASSRTVQETQYF.

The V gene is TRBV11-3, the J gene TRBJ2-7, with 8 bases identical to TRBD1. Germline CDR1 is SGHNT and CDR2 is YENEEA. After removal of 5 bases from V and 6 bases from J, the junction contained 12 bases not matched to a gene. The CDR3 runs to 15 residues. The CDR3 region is CASSPRTGNIREQYF. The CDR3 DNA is TGTGCCAGCAGCCCCCGGACAGGGAATATTCGCGAGCAGTACTTC.

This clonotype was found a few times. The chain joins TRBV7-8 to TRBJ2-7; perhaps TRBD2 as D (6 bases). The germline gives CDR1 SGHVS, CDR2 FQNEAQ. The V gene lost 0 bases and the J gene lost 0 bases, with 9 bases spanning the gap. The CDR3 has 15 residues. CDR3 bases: TGTGCCAGCAGCTTAGCGGGGAGGCGCTCCTACGAGCAGTACTTC. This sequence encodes CASSLAGRRSYEQYF.

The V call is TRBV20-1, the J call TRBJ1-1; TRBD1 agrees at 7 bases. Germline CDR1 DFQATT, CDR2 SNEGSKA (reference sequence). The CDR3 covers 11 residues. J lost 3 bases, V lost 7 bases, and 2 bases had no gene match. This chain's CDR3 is CSGQGDTEAFF. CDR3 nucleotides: TGCAGTGGGCAGGGGGACACTGAAGCTTTCTTT.

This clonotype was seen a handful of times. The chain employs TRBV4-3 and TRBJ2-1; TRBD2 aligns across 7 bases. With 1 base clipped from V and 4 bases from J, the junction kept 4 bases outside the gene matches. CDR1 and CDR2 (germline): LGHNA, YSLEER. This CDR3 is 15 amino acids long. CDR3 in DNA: TGCGCCAGCAGCCAAGGGTCTAGCGGTTACAATGAGCAGTTCTTC. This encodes CASSQGSSGYNEQFF.

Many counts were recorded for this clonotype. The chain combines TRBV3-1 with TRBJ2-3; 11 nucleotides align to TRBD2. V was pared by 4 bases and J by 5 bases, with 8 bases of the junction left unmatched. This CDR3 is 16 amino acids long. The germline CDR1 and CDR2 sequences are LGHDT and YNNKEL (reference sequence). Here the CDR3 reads CASSPRSGRAIDTQYF. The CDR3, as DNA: TGTGCCAGCAGCCCCCGTAGCGGGAGGGCCATAGATACGCAGTATTTT.

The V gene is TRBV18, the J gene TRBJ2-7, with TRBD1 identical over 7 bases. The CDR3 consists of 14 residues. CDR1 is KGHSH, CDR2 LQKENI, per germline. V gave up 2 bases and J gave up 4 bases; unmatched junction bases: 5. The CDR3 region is CASSPITGVYEQYF. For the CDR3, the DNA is TGTGCCAGCTCACCAATAACAGGGGTATACGAGCAGTACTTC. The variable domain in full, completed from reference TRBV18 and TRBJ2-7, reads NAGVMQNPRHLVRRRGQEARLRCSPMKGHSHVYWYRQLPEEGLKFMVYLQKENIIDESGMPKERFSAEFPKEGPSILRIQQVVRGDSAAYFCASSPITGVYEQYFGPGTRLTVT.

CDR3 nucleotides: TGTGCCAGCAGCGTAGTTGAGGGAGGAAAACTGTTTTTT. This translates into CASSVVEGGKLFF. The chain carries TRBV9 and TRBJ1-4, with unresolved D. This CDR3 has 13 amino acids. V was clipped by 0 bases and J by 10 bases, with 10 bases between them. Germline CDR1 SGDLS, CDR2 YYNGEE. The variable domain in full, completed from reference TRBV9 and TRBJ1-4, reads DSGVTQTPKHLITATGQRVTLRCSPRSGDLSVYWYQQSLDQGLQFLIQYYNGEERAKGNILERFSAQQFPDLHSELNLSSLELGDSALYFCASSVVEGGKLFFGSGTQLSVL.